Each of the 25 T cell receptor beta chains below was sequenced from the same sample in a study of T cells in Graves' hyperthyroidism and ophthalmopathy. There were TCR beta CDR3 regions amplified from RNA transcripts. Carried out on the TCR CDR3, a first-round RT-PCR used the HTBI primer set. Each CDR3 protein is one row after TCRdb ran MiXCR on the multiplex PCR reads. This sample has 400,000 to 600,000 distinct CDR3 sequences, with about 15% found just once. Sequenced sample: blood. All receptors derive from a woman aged 30 to 39 with Graves' ophthalmopathy.

The rearrangement links TRBV16 to TRBJ2-7; D possibly corresponds to TRBD2 (6 bases). This CDR3 has 15 amino acids. V lost 0 bases and J 1 base, leaving 10 bases between the germline ends. Looked up from germline, CDR1 is KGHSY and CDR2 is FQNENV. As DNA, the CDR3 is TGTGCCAGCAGCCAATCCGCCGCGGGATCCTACGAGCAGTACTTC. Protein sequence: CASSQSAAGSYEQYF. Combining the CDR3 with reference TRBV16 and TRBJ2-7 gives the whole variable domain GEEVAQTPKHLVRGEGQKAKLYCAPIKGHSYVFWYQQVLKNEFKFLISFQNENVFDETGMPKERFSAKCLPNSPCSLEIQATKLEDSAVYFCASSQSAAGSYEQYFGPGTRLTVT.

This chain uses TRBV6-1 with TRBJ2-7, with 9 bases aligning to TRBD1. Germline V lookup: CDR1 MNHNS, CDR2 SASEGT. Losses at the gene ends were 6 bases for V and 3 bases for J; bases not matched to a gene: 6. This CDR3 spans 14 amino acids. The chain's CDR3 is CASSWTGVIYEQYF. Written as DNA, the CDR3 is TGTGCCAGCAGCTGGACAGGGGTAATCTACGAGCAGTACTTC.

The V call is TRBV11-2, the J call TRBJ2-5; TRBD1 is a possible D gene (5 bases). Germline-derived CDR1 and CDR2 are SGHAT and FQNNGV. V lost 1 base and J lost 2, with 11 bases in between. The CDR3 extends over 15 amino acids. The CDR3 loop is CASSLGPGPQETQYF. CDR3 nucleotides: TGTGCCAGCAGCTTAGGCCCAGGGCCGCAAGAGACCCAGTACTTC.

This clonotype was counted at least ten times. The chain couples TRBV18 to TRBJ2-1, with TRBD2 matching 9 bases. The CDR3 spans 14 residues. V was clipped by 4 bases and J by 7 bases; unmatched bases: 5. Germline V lookup: CDR1 KGHSH, CDR2 LQKENI. The CDR3 DNA follows: TGTGCCAGCTCACTAGCGGGAGAGCCTAATGAGCAGTTCTTC. It encodes CASSLAGEPNEQFF.

This clonotype turned up a few times. V gene TRBV28 combines with J gene TRBJ1-5; D is unresolved. The CDR3 contains 14 residues. Trimming removed 3 bases at V and 0 bases at J, with 6 bases between. Germline V lookup: CDR1 MDHEN, CDR2 SYDVKM. The CDR3 is CASSFGFSNQPQHF. The CDR3 DNA follows: TGTGCCAGCAGTTTTGGTTTTAGCAATCAGCCCCAGCATTTT.

This clonotype was seen only a few times. As the CDR3 is not closed by the conserved phenylalanine or tryptophan, this likely results from a read error. This chain uses TRBV7-9 with TRBJ2-3, with 11 bases identical to TRBD1. Trimming at V came to 3 bases and at J to 2 bases, leaving 1 base not matched to a gene. The CDR3 loop spans 15 amino acids. CDR1 SEHNR and CDR2 FQNEAQ come from the germline V gene (reference sequence). The CDR3, as DNA: TGTGCCAGCAGCTTTGGACAGGGGGCCACAGATACGCAGTATTCT. This codes for CASSFGQGATDTQYS.

The rearrangement links TRBV9 to TRBJ1-6; D uncertain. Germline-derived CDR1 and CDR2 are SGDLS and YYNGEE. This CDR3 has 14 amino acids. Trimming removed 0 bases from V and 8 bases from J, with 9 bases in between. The CDR3 sequence is CASSVVSGDSPLHF. CDR3 coding DNA: TGTGCCAGCAGCGTAGTGTCAGGAGATTCACCCCTCCACTTT.

This clonotype has ten or more counts. V and J are TRBV2 and TRBJ2-3, with 8 nucleotides matching TRBD2. The trim removed 4 bases at V and 0 bases at J, leaving 9 bases unmatched. Germline CDR1 reads SNHLY; CDR2 reads FYNNEI. The CDR3 is 17 residues long. The CDR3 loop reads CASSASGSLPSTDTQYF. The CDR3 region has the DNA TGTGCCAGCAGTGCGAGCGGGAGCCTACCTAGCACAGATACGCAGTATTTT.

The chain recombines TRBV28 with TRBJ2-4; 7 nucleotides agree with TRBD1. With 3 bases clipped from V and 2 bases from J, the junction kept 4 bases outside the gene matches. The germline V gene encodes CDR1 MDHEN and CDR2 SYDVKM. This CDR3 is built from 15 residues. The CDR3 loop reads CASSLTGSSKNIQYF. The CDR3 coding sequence is TGTGCCAGCAGTTTGACAGGGTCATCCAAAAACATTCAGTACTTC.

This clonotype was seen at least ten times. The chain joins TRBV20-1 to TRBJ2-1; 13 bases line up with TRBD2. Germline loops: CDR1 DFQATT, CDR2 SNEGSKA (reference sequence). The V gene end was trimmed by 1 base and the J gene end by 5 bases; junction bases not matched to a gene: 8. CDR3 length equals 17 residues. CDR3 in amino acids: CSARAQLGTSGNNEQFF. The DNA for the CDR3 is TGCAGTGCTAGAGCCCAATTGGGGACTAGCGGGAACAATGAGCAGTTCTTC.

This clonotype was seen a few times. The chain carries TRBV7-9 and TRBJ2-2; TRBD1 aligns across 7 bases. J lost 4 bases, V lost 1 base, and 6 bases had no gene match. This CDR3 has 16 amino acids. CDR1 is SEHNR, CDR2 FQNEAQ, per germline (reference sequence). The CDR3 is CASSLVGQKITGELFF. The CDR3 region has the DNA TGTGCCAGCAGCTTAGTGGGACAGAAAATCACCGGGGAGCTGTTTTTT.

This clonotype has a handful of counts. The J gene is TRBJ2-7, the V gene TRBV28; D may match TRBD1 or TRBD2 (5 bases each). The ends were cut back, 1 base at V and 6 bases at J, with 10 bases in the middle. The CDR3 sequence is 13 residues long. Germline loops: CDR1 MDHEN, CDR2 SYDVKM. DNA for the CDR3: TGTGCCAGCAGTTTATCACGGGACGCCGAGCAGTACTTC. This gives the protein CASSLSRDAEQYF.

This clonotype was seen more than once but under ten times. V gene TRBV7-9 combines with J gene TRBJ1-5; D remains ambiguous. The CDR3 length is 14 residues. CDR1 and CDR2 (germline): SEHNR, FQNEAQ (reference sequence). Trimming took off 3 bases at V and 2 bases at J, with 8 bases between the two ends. The CDR3 protein is CASSFAGGNQPQHF. The CDR3 nucleotides are TGTGCCAGCAGCTTTGCGGGAGGCAATCAGCCCCAGCATTTT.

This clonotype was seen repeatedly, ten times or more. In nucleotides, the CDR3 is TGTGCCAGCAGTGGGGCCACAGGTTACGAGCAGTACTTC. Protein sequence: CASSGATGYEQYF. The chain joins TRBV2 to TRBJ2-7; weak D call: TRBD1 (5 bases). The V end was cut by 4 bases, the J end by 4 bases, with 11 bases between. This CDR3 contains 13 residues. Germline assignment: CDR1 SNHLY and CDR2 FYNNEI.

This clonotype has more than one count but fewer than ten. CDR3 DNA sequence: TGTGCCAGCAGTGAATGGGAGCCCCAGCATTTT. Encoded protein: CASSEWEPQHF. The chain has TRBV6-1 and TRBJ1-5; D is ambiguous. Germline-derived CDR1 and CDR2 are MNHNS and SASEGT. This CDR3 region has 11 residues. Trimming left V 2 bases short and J 8 bases short, with 4 bases between.

There are many counts of this clonotype. V and J are TRBV6-4 and TRBJ2-2, with D perhaps matching TRBD2 (5 bases). CDR3 length equals 14 residues. Germline V CDR1 and CDR2: MRHNA, SNTAGT. V lost 3 bases to trimming and J lost 7 bases, with 12 bases between them. The CDR3 loop reads CASSEISDSGELFF. The CDR3 nucleotides are TGTGCCAGCAGTGAAATTAGCGATAGCGGGGAGCTGTTTTTT.

The chain joins TRBV6-1 to TRBJ2-7, with TRBD2 identical over 10 bases. Germline V gene data show CDR1 as MNHNS and CDR2 as SASEGT. Trimming cost V 7 bases and J 0 bases; bases outside gene matches: 9. This CDR3 is built from 16 residues. In nucleotides, the CDR3 is TGTGCCAGCACCCCGGGACTAGCGAGCCTCTCCTACGAGCAGTACTTC. Encoded protein: CASTPGLASLSYEQYF.

Many counts were recorded for this clonotype. The gene calls are TRBV7-2 and TRBJ2-7; unclear D gene. CDR1 is SGHTA and CDR2 is FQGNSA in the germline V gene. This CDR3 is built from 13 residues. V was clipped by 5 bases and J by 4 bases, with 12 bases between them. The CDR3: CASSLTRQYEQYF. The DNA for the CDR3 is TGTGCCAGCAGCCTCACTCGCCAATACGAGCAGTACTTC.

This clonotype was observed at least ten times. The chain joins TRBV18 to TRBJ2-5, with 8 nucleotides matching TRBD2. V shed 3 bases, J shed 2 bases, and the junction held 5 bases outside the gene matches. From germline, CDR1 is KGHSH and CDR2 LQKENI. This CDR3 comprises 15 residues. For the CDR3, the DNA is TGTGCCAGCTCACCTCTACTAGCGGATCAAGAGACCCAGTACTTC. Translated, it gives CASSPLLADQETQYF.

The V gene is TRBV28, the J gene TRBJ2-5; D possibly corresponds to TRBD2 (6 bases). V was pared by 3 bases and J by 12 bases, with 20 bases between. The V gene's germline CDR1 is MDHEN and CDR2 SYDVKM. The CDR3 contains 14 residues. CDR3 amino acids: CASSLVGTEWREYF. As DNA, the CDR3 is TGTGCCAGCAGTTTGGTCGGTACGGAGTGGAGGGAGTACTTC.

J is TRBJ1-2 and V is TRBV7-2; 7 nucleotides match TRBD1. J was trimmed by 4 bases and V by 1 base; bases with no gene match: 6. Germline loops: CDR1 SGHTA, CDR2 FQGNSA. There are 15 residues in the CDR3. Here the CDR3 reads CASSLVAGGVYGYTF. CDR3 bases: TGTGCCAGCAGCTTAGTGGCAGGGGGAGTCTATGGCTACACCTTC.

A few counts support this clonotype. The CDR3, as DNA: TGCGCCAGCAGCCAAGAAAGAAAAAGGGAGACCCAGTACTTC. It yields the protein CASSQERKRETQYF. V gene TRBV4-3 combines with J gene TRBJ2-5; no clear D gene. The CDR3 totals 14 residues. Trimming removed 0 bases from V and 5 bases from J, with 10 bases in between. Germline V lookup: CDR1 LGHNA, CDR2 YSLEER.

Many counts were recorded for this clonotype. The chain couples TRBV3-1 to TRBJ2-1; the D call may be TRBD1 or TRBD2 (5 bases each). Trimming shortened V by 6 bases and J by 3 bases, and 12 bases separated the two germline ends. The CDR3 consists of 14 residues. CDR1 is LGHDT, CDR2 YNNKEL, per germline (reference sequence). Here the CDR3 reads CASSPGTLYNEQFF. DNA of the CDR3: TGTGCCAGCAGTCCCGGGACCCTCTACAATGAGCAGTTCTTC.

This clonotype has more than one count but fewer than ten. CDR3 nucleotide sequence: TGCAGTGCTAGAGATATCGGGGGGTCCGGGGAGCTGTTTTTT. Protein product: CSARDIGGSGELFF. The chain is built from TRBV20-1 and TRBJ2-2; 7 bases are shared with TRBD2. The CDR3 covers 14 residues. With 0 bases clipped from V and 6 bases from J, the junction kept 4 bases outside the gene matches. Germline CDR1 DFQATT, CDR2 SNEGSKA (reference sequence).

Many counts were recorded for this clonotype. The rearrangement uses TRBV11-1 and TRBJ2-3, with 10 bases lining up with TRBD1. Germline V gene data show CDR1 as SGHAT and CDR2 as FQDESV (reference sequence). V trimming: 5 bases; J trimming: 4 bases; junction bases outside the gene matches: 3. This CDR3 region has 14 residues. As DNA, the CDR3 is TGTGCCAGCAGCGATGGACAGGGGGCAGATACGCAGTATTTT. Translated, it gives CASSDGQGADTQYF.